This T cell receptor (beta chain) was profiled in a study of cytomegalovirus exposure and HLA in healthy donors (dated by TCRdb to about 2017). General notes on the study: In an earlier analysis of 450 to 750 of the donors, approximately 300 Gb of sequence data and some 100 million unique TCR beta sequences from roughly 180 million T cells were reported. An early release that covered about 600 HLA-typed donors contained about 300 gigabases of sequencing data and tens of millions of unique TCR sequences. Of the 350 to 450 genotyped donors, roughly 80% fell in the genetic ancestry cluster associated with self-reported Caucasian donors. The study aimed to test whether signatures of past pathogen exposure could be identified by cataloging public T cell receptors. Using immunosequencing, the study profiled T cell repertoires from around 670 subjects and related those repertoires to cytomegalovirus serostatus. Along with the roughly 710-subject first cohort, a separate validation cohort of over 90 different subjects was used. The study combined high-throughput TCR immunosequencing, statistical association of individual TCRs with disease status, and machine learning to predict cytomegalovirus infection status. A later analysis re-analyzed previously published TCR beta repertoires from roughly 600 donors and added high-resolution HLA genotyping to study TCR occurrence patterns. In the later analysis, no new phenotypic data were used to find candidate immune exposures; instead, reliance was placed on TCR beta sequences and their occurrence across donors. An earlier analysis of several hundred of the donors applied high-throughput TCR beta sequencing to assess whether each TCR beta V gene segment acted as functional or pseudogenic. Donor age, sex, ethnicity and CMV serostatus were compiled together with the repertoire data. A later genetic analysis took genome-wide SNP genotypes for about three fifths of the roughly 670 donors and used that subset as a discovery cohort. All discovery cohort repertoires had been generated on a single sequencing platform. HLA typing covered class I and class II loci at four-digit resolution. Typing coverage varied by locus: roughly 620-640 donors for A, B, C, DRB1 and DQB1; roughly 560 for DQA1; 600 to 610 for DPA1; approximately 450 for DPB1. Four to six DR-DQ haplotypes were handled as single units for association and clustering, since linkage in the cohort was strong. Among approximately 370 genotyped donors of the cohort, an average of roughly 230,000 unique TCR beta nucleotide sequences was sequenced per donor, of which about 18% were non-productive. Beyond this particular receptor, the publication reports: Three of the identified cytomegalovirus-associated TCR beta chains were confirmed in vitro to be specific for cytomegalovirus antigens. Specific HLA alleles were associated with around 18,000 TCR beta sequences at a false discovery rate of 0.05 in a later analysis. Most TCR sequences were seen in very few donors, while some public TCRs were found in many individuals. According to the authors, the approach could potentially be generalized to other disease states and immunological phenotypes. Because counts were too low, around 18 rarely observed V segments, including chromosome 9 orphons, were left out of the earlier analysis of some 600 of the donors. The classifier was reported to diagnose cytomegalovirus status with high specificity and sensitivity in both the original cohort and the validation cohort. According to a later analysis, most CMV-associated TCR beta chains appeared to be HLA-restricted, and the HLA associations seemed to be driven largely by CMV exposure. Broadly in line with IMGT annotations, most TCR beta V segments showed up in productive rearrangements about 87% or about 30% of the time in an earlier analysis of approximately 640 of the donors. A further reported finding was that TCR beta sequences accurately predicted the HLA-A and HLA-B alleles for most subjects in the first cohort. Strong co-occurrence of HLA alleles, especially DR and DQ, made assigning TCR associations to individual alleles difficult. Some IMGT-functional V segments, including TRBV6-2 and TRBV6-3, could not be distinguished by the 87-base-pair reads and were therefore excluded. In a later analysis, several top co-occurrence clusters were reported to appear linked to parvovirus B19, influenza, CMV and Epstein-Barr virus. A later analysis found that TCR association rates varied across HLA loci, with DRB1 alleles showing the most associated TCRs and HLA-C alleles the fewest. A group of highly shared sequence variants was considered likely to be a technical artifact of the sequencing pipeline. Presence/absence analyses assumed roughly uniform sequencing depth across donors, an assumption that may not hold. In a later analysis, HLA-associated TCR beta chains showed more clonal expansion and lower generation probabilities than non-associated chains that were equally common. Linkage disequilibrium might explain the correlated functional status among segregating V segments, but an unknown experimental factor could not be excluded. A later genetic analysis reported fewer N-insertions in productive TCRs among donors in an Asian-associated ancestry cluster than the approximately 700-donor mean. In the study, 150 to 200 TCR beta chains were listed as associated with cytomegalovirus. Because HLA typing was unavailable for some donors at each locus, only the typed subset was used in association tests. V-gene and J-gene trimming of TCR beta chains was associated with a missense DCLRE1C variant in a later genetic analysis, and the association was replicated in an independent cohort. Only TCR beta chains were sequenced in this cohort, and the absence of alpha or paired-chain data limited detectable features. The only immune exposure information available for the cohort was CMV serostatus.

The cohort was made up of about 610 healthy bone marrow donors. Cohort members were all nominally healthy when sampled, although unrecorded immune exposures were likely present. The donor was CMV seropositive and was included in the group of some 290 seropositive cohort members. Each donor provided a peripheral blood sample, and peripheral blood mononuclear cells were used for TCR beta sequencing. Genomic DNA extraction from the blood cell samples was performed with the Qiagen DNeasy Blood Extraction Kit. Worth noting for this clone: The antigen it binds to is not known. No base-level quality is on record; no much larger clone is a single base apart.

Library generation was performed with the immunoSEQ multiplex PCR assay. A mixture of 60 forward primers for TCR Vbeta segments and 13 reverse primers for TCR Jbeta segments was used in the multiplex PCR. A multiplex PCR assay on genomic DNA amplified the CDR3 region of rearranged TCR beta genes. The amplified TCR beta libraries were sequenced on the Illumina HiSeq System as 87-base-pair reads. In the source study's methods: A later analysis tallied approximately 87 million unique TCR beta chains across the 666 repertoires, and roughly 11 million of those chains were shared by two or more donors. A nearest-neighbor algorithm error-corrected the raw reads and collapsed the reads into unique sequences, merging closely related sequences to remove PCR and sequencing errors. CDR3 sequences were aligned to IMGT reference sequences to assign V, D and J gene segments. For a sequence to be retained, at least a six-nucleotide match to both a V gene segment and a J gene segment was required. Rearrangements were called productive when the CDR3 lacked stop codons and stayed in frame with V and J; all others were non-productive. Following IMGT convention, CDR3 was defined as the stretch from the second conserved V-encoded cysteine to the conserved J-encoded phenylalanine. Sequences without an unambiguous match to a single V gene segment were excluded from the earlier analysis of approximately 560 of the donors. In an earlier analysis of about 590 of the donors, a V segment was called functional when productive rearrangements were above 56.7%, and segregating when the standard deviation between donors exceeded 5%. A statistical classification framework was built for diagnosing cytomegalovirus status from the catalog of TCR beta chain sequences. V and J gene assignment, in a later analysis, came from comparing TCR nucleotide sequences with IMGT/GENE-DB human TR gene sequences. Using the TCRdist pipeline, a later analysis assigned CDR3 sequences along with most-parsimonious VDJ recombination scenarios. In a later analysis, every TCR beta chain was defined by the combination of its CDR3 amino acid sequence and its V-gene family, and reads without a unique V-gene family were dropped. In a later analysis, approximately 590 highly shared, low-generation-probability nucleotide sequences were removed to address suspected cross-contamination and a sequencing artifact. In a later analysis, a clonal expansion index for each public chain was calculated from normalized within-repertoire ranks of inferred template counts. Generation probabilities in a later analysis came from a VDJ recombination model fitted to out-of-frame rearrangements, and those results were checked against IGoR. In a later analysis, TCR-TCR, TCR-HLA and TCR-CMV co-occurrence was scored with hypergeometric tests, and a repertoire-size bias correction was applied to TCR pairs. In a later analysis, false discovery rates were estimated by permuting HLA or CMV assignments 20 times. In a later analysis, co-occurring TCRs were grouped using DBSCAN, and TCRdist sequence similarity was added for clustering within HLA-allele-positive subsets. Repertoires with fewer than 30,000 or more than 120,000 public chains, plus five repertoires with anomalous nucleotide sharing, were excluded from co-occurrence clustering. The clones in this table, taken by TCRdb from immuneACCESS, are in-frame only. Not every clone is retained; where verified, under half of the shortfall comes from an unresolved V gene, and the cause of the rest is unknown. The DNA gave D and trimming, while V, J and clone size come from that table. A total of 250,000 to 350,000 clones appear in this sample, 80% to 90% of them only once. Around 4.2% of the sample is taken by the ten largest.

V was cut back by 4 bases and J by 4 bases, leaving a gap of 13 bases between them. There are 14 amino acids in the CDR3, from cysteine to phenylalanine inclusive. The entry retains the CDR3 DNA only, 42 bases that are in frame from base 1. The germline V gene encodes CDR1 SEHNR and CDR2 FQNEAQ (reference sequence). Sequencing was performed on PBMCs. The receptor was isolated from a man aged 35 to 55 in good health and CMV-seropositive. In this chain, TRBV7-9 is recombined with TRBJ2-5; D gene: possibly TRBD1, on 5 matching bases. The CDR3 protein sequence reads: CASSSDSHGETQYF. The sequenced DNA: TGTGCCAGCAGCTCCGACAGTCACGGAGAGACCCAGTACTTC.